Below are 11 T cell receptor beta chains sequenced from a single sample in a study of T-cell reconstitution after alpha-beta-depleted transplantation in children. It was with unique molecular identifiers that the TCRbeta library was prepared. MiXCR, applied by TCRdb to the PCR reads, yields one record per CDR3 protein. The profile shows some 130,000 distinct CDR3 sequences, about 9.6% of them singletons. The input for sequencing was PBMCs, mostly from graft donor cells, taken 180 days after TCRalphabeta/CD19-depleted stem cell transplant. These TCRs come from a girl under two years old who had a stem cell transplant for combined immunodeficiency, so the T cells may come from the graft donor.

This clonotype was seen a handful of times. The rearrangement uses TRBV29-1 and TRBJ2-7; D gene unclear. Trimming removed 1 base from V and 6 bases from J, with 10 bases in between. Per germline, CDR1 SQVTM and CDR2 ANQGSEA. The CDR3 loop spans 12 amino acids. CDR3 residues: CSVEVLPAEQYF. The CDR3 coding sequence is TGCAGCGTTGAAGTCCTCCCGGCCGAGCAGTACTTC.

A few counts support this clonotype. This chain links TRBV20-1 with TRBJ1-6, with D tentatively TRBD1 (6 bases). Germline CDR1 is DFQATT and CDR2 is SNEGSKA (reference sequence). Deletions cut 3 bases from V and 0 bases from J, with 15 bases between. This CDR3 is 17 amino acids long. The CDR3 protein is CSASSFGGGSYNSPLHF. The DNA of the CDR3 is TGCAGTGCTAGCTCCTTCGGGGGCGGCTCCTATAATTCACCCCTCCACTTT.

This CDR3 reads CATSKTRGMDIQYF. The DNA of the CDR3 is TGTGCCACCAGCAAGACAAGGGGAATGGACATTCAGTACTTC. This chain uses TRBV15 with TRBJ2-4; maybe TRBD1 (5 bases). CDR1 and CDR2 (germline): LNHNV, YYDKDF (reference sequence). The CDR3 consists of 14 residues. The V and J ends lost 4 bases and 8 bases respectively, with 15 bases between them.

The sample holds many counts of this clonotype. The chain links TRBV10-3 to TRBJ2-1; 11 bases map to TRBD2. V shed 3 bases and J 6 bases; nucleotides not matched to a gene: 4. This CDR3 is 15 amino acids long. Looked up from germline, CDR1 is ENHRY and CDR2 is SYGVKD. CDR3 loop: CAISDSGGVFNEQFF. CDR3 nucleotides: TGTGCCATCAGTGATAGCGGGGGGGTGTTCAATGAGCAGTTCTTC.

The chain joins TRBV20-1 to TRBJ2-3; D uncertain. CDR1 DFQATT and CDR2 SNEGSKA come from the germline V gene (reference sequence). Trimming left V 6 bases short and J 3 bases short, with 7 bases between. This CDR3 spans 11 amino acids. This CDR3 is CSAPFTDTQYF. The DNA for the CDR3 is TGCAGTGCCCCCTTTACAGATACGCAGTATTTT.

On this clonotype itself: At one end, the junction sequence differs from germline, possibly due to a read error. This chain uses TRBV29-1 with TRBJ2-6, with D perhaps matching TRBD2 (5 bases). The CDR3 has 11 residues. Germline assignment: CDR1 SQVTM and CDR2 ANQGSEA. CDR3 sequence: CSVNSANGLTF. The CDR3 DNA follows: TGCAGCGTTAATAGCGCCAACGGCCTGACTTTC.

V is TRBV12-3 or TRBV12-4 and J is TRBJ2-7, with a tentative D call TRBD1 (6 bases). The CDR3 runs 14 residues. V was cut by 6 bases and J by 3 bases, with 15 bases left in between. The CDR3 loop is CASRPTGSLYEQYF. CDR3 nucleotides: TGTGCCAGCAGGCCTACAGGGAGTCTCTACGAGCAGTACTTC.

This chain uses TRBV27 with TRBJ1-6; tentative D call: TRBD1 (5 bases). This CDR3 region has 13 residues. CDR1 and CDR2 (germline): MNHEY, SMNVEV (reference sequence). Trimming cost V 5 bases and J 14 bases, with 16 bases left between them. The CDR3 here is CASSPLTVEALHF. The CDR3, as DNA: TGTGCCAGCAGTCCCCTGACAGTCGAGGCCCTCCACTTT.

This CDR3 is CASSFRRGETQYF. The CDR3 DNA follows: TGTGCCAGCAGCTTTAGAAGGGGAGAGACCCAGTACTTC. The gene calls are TRBV7-9 and TRBJ2-5; tentative D call: TRBD1 (5 bases). CDR3 length: 13 residues. Germline CDR1 and CDR2: SEHNR and FQNEAQ (reference sequence). V lost 3 bases to trimming and J lost 4 bases, with 9 bases between them.

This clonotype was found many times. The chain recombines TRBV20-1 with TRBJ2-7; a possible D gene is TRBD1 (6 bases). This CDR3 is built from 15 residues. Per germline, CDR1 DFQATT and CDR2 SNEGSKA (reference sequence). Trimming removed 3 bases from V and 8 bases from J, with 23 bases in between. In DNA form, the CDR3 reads TGCAGTGCTAGGCCCATCCTTGGGGGCCCCCCCCAGCAGTACTTC. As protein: CSARPILGGPPQQYF.

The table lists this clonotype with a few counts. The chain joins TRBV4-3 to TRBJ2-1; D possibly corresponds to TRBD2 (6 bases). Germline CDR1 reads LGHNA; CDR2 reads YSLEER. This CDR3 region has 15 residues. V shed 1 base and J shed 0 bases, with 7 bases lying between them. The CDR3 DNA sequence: TGCGCCAGCAGCCAAGTGACTAGCTCCTACAATGAGCAGTTCTTC. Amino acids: CASSQVTSSYNEQFF.